The present T cell receptor (beta chain) was sequenced within a study of identical twins. CDR1 is SGHRS and CDR2 is YFSETQ in the germline V gene. J was trimmed by 5 bases and V by 1 base; bases with no gene match: 3. The CDR3 extends over 13 amino acids. cDNA carried unique molecular identifiers, and a universal primer site was added by template switching. Each CDR3 protein is one row after TCRdb ran MiXCR on the 5' RACE reads. This sample has about 220,000 distinct CDR3 sequences, with about 7.5% found just once. In this sample, this clonotype turned up many times. These data also formed part of another study, on yellow fever vaccine responses in identical twins.

This rearrangement joins TRBV5-1 to TRBJ2-7; TRBD2 agrees at 7 bases. The clonotype was recovered from a young woman in good health. The specimen was CD8+ T cells sorted from blood. CDR3 sequence reads: CASSLWEGHEQYF. CDR3 bases: TGCGCCAGCAGCTTGTGGGAGGGCCACGAGCAGTACTTC.